This TCR beta chain was identified in a study of T cell clonotyping in hematopoietic cell transplantation. On this clone: Antigen specificity is unknown.

This table comes from immunoSEQ multiplex PCR, and its TCRdb copy is limited to in-frame clones, with some not included. The data hold more than 65,000 clones, with around 94% observed a single time. V dropped 4 bases and J dropped 0 bases, with 10 bases sitting between them. This CDR3 is 14 amino acids long. Germline loops: CDR1 MNHEY, CDR2 SMNVEV (reference sequence). Findings and limits, study-wide: Without cell sorting, CD4 versus CD8 contributions remain unresolved. Few recipient clonotypes overlapped donors; over 95% were de novo at given depth. Recipient TCR diversity dropped after transplant; expanded clonotypes rose from day 30 to 180.

This TCR came from a man aged 45-65 years in good health. Some clones in this sample may be carry-over from other donors' samples. The sample taken for sequencing was peripheral blood mononuclear cells. This rearrangement joins TRBV27 to TRBJ2-7; the D is unclear. The CDR3 sequence: CASSSTTVSYEQYF. The CDR3 nucleotides read TGTGCCAGCAGTTCCACGACCGTCTCCTACGAGCAGTACTTC.